This T cell receptor beta chain was sequenced in a study of long-term antiretroviral therapy in people with HIV. Runs used v3.0 of the immunoSEQ assay and were done at survey level. Clones were read by immunoSEQ multiplex PCR, and TCRdb kept only the in-frame ones, dropping some. This sample has more than 15,000 clones, with approximately 78% found just once. Looked up from germline, CDR1 is MNHEY and CDR2 is SMNVEV (reference sequence). Unmatched junction bases numbered 4, after V lost 10 bases and J lost 1 base. The length of the CDR3 is 14 residues. Note on this clone: Antigen: not known.

Study findings and constraints: The clones with expansion before ART were dominant in the repertoire at all time points. Diversity remained lower than transplant donor controls, even though it increased after ART.

The origin of this receptor is a woman in her forties with HIV. The chain joins TRBV27 to TRBJ2-2; TRBD2 aligns across 9 bases. The material was unsorted PBMCs, obtained at the start of antiretroviral therapy, before treatment. Here the CDR3 DNA reads TGTGCCATCGGGCGGGGGGGGAACACCGGGGAGCTGTTTTTT. Residues: CAIGRGGNTGELFF.